This T cell receptor (beta chain) was recorded in a study of blood T cell repertoires in COVID-19. Study information: The study drew acute and convalescent COVID-19 samples from the United States, Italy and Spain. T cells, B-cell-depleted T cells, or PBMCs supplied cDNA or gDNA.

This clone occurred once. From germline, CDR1 is LNHDA and CDR2 SQIVND (reference sequence). The CDR3 consists of 18 residues. With V trimmed by 2 bases and J by 0 bases, 7 bases remained unmatched. As processed by the authors: From reference gene primer amplification, estimates of nucleated cell counts were derived. Libraries were prepared by immunoSEQ multiplex PCR; TCRdb keeps only in-frame clonotypes and omits some of them. V, J and clone size are taken as reported in that table, and D and trimming were inferred from the DNA itself. The sample has some 200,000 clones, over 75% seen once. Sequenced sample: peripheral blood. The receptor was isolated from a human donor in a cohort sampled during active COVID-19. V and J are TRBV19 and TRBJ1-6, with TRBD1 identical over 7 bases. The CDR3 loop reads CASSIRGTANSYNSPLHF. DNA for the CDR3: TGTGCCAGTAGTATACGCGGGACAGCGAACTCCTATAATTCACCCCTCCACTTT.